This T cell receptor beta chain was obtained from a study of OX40 agonist ivuxolimab in advanced cancers. Study in general: People in dose escalation had one of these cancers: hepatocellular carcinoma, melanoma, renal cell or head and neck cancer. People who had prior anti-PD-1, anti-PD-L1 or anti-CTLA-4 therapy could take part, and around 40% had some. Findings and caveats of the study: Both blood CD4+ and CD8+ T cells showed clonal growth by week 6 at 0.1 to 3.0 mg/kg. Which antigen the expanded peripheral T cells recognized is unknown.

About this clone itself: Its antigen is currently unknown.

Per germline, CDR1 SGHDT and CDR2 YYEEEE. The CDR3 sequence is 17 residues long. Unmatched junction bases numbered 12, after V lost 4 bases and J lost 10 bases. The method was immunoSEQ multiplex PCR; TCRdb's version includes in-frame clones alone and lacks a portion of them. The sample records 95,000 to 110,000 clones, 80% to 95% being singletons. The sequence came from an adult with an advanced solid tumor such as melanoma, head and neck, liver or kidney cancer. The rearrangement links TRBV5-6 to TRBJ2-1; 15 nucleotides agree with TRBD2. The sample in question was CD4+ or CD8+ T cells sorted from blood, obtained in a trial of the OX40 agonist ivuxolimab. The CDR3 bases are TGTGCCAGCAGCCCGGAGGTCGGGACTAGCGGGAGGAACGAGCAGTTCTTC. Its translation: CASSPEVGTSGRNEQFF.